This entry lists 22 T cell receptor beta chains sequenced from one sample in a study of OX40 agonist ivuxolimab in advanced cancers. The method was immunoSEQ multiplex PCR; TCRdb's version includes in-frame clones alone and lacks a portion of them. The table shows about 69,000 clones, with around 90% occurring only once. Specimen: CD4+ or CD8+ T cells sorted from blood, collected in a trial of the OX40 agonist ivuxolimab. These receptors were obtained from an adult with an advanced solid tumor such as melanoma, head and neck, liver or kidney cancer.

The J gene is TRBJ2-2, the V gene TRBV7-9, with TRBD2 identical over 13 bases. CDR1 SEHNR and CDR2 FQNEAQ come from the germline V gene (reference sequence). The J segment lost 4 bases and the V segment lost 5 bases, leaving 10 bases of the junction unmatched. The CDR3 spans 18 residues. In DNA, the CDR3 is TGTGCCAGCAGCCGACTCAGGACTAGCGGGAGCGGCACCGGGGAGCTGTTTTTT. Translation: CASSRLRTSGSGTGELFF.

The V call is TRBV2, the J call TRBJ2-3; D is undetermined. This CDR3 region has 11 residues. Germline V lookup: CDR1 SNHLY, CDR2 FYNNEI. The V end lost 6 bases, the J end lost 6 bases, and 7 bases lay between the germline ends. The CDR3 loop is CASSWADTQYF. CDR3 bases: TGTGCCAGCAGCTGGGCGGATACGCAGTATTTT. Full variable domain (remainder filled in from reference TRBV2 and TRBJ2-3): EPEVTQTPSHQVTQMGQEVILRCVPISNHLYFYWYRQILGQKVEFLVSFYNNEISEKSEIFDDQFSVERPDGSNFTLKIRSTKLEDSAMYFCASSWADTQYFGPGTRLTVL.

The chain employs TRBV5-1 and TRBJ1-1; no clear D. The CDR3 loop spans 14 amino acids. Per the germline V gene, CDR1 is SGHRS and CDR2 is YFSETQ. Trimming took 4 bases from V and 6 from J, leaving 16 bases between them. The DNA of the CDR3 is TGCGCCAGCAGCCCCGGCGGAGTTCTCGCTGAAGCTTTCTTT. Its translation: CASSPGGVLAEAFF.

The chain combines TRBV29-1 with TRBJ2-7; 7 nucleotides line up with TRBD2. Germline V CDR1 and CDR2: SQVTM, ANQGSEA. The ends lost 4 bases at V and 2 bases at J; junction bases unmatched: 11. The length of the CDR3 is 15 residues. The CDR3 DNA follows: TGCAGCGTTGTCTTTTTGGAAGGACTAGCCTACGAGCAGTACTTC. It encodes CSVVFLEGLAYEQYF.

Only a few counts were recorded for this clone. V is TRBV5-3 and J is TRBJ2-7, with D perhaps TRBD2 (6 bases). TRBV5-3 is an ORF for which the function is uncertain. The CDR3 length is 14 residues. Deletions cut 6 bases from V and 3 bases from J, with 16 bases between. Here the CDR3 reads CARTPTGGVYEQYF. In nucleotides, the CDR3 is TGTGCCAGAACCCCGACCGGGGGTGTCTACGAGCAGTACTTC.

The table lists this clone with a count of one. This rearrangement joins TRBV7-9 to TRBJ2-5; 9 bases are a match to TRBD2. The ends lost 6 bases at V and 2 bases at J; junction bases unmatched: 4. The CDR3 runs to 14 residues. The germline gives CDR1 SEHNR, CDR2 FQNEAQ (reference sequence). In DNA, the CDR3 is TGTGCCAGCAGAGGACTAGCGCTACAAGAGACCCAGTACTTC. Its protein product is CASRGLALQETQYF.

The chain joins TRBV5-1 to TRBJ2-3, with 7 bases that match TRBD1. Looked up from germline, CDR1 is SGHRS and CDR2 is YFSETQ. This CDR3 spans 13 amino acids. V lost 4 bases to trimming and J lost 11 bases; unmatched junction nucleotides: 10. The CDR3 spells CASSEETGVLQYF. The CDR3 DNA sequence: TGCGCCAGCAGCGAAGAAACAGGGGTCTTGCAGTATTTT.

This chain links TRBV5-1 with TRBJ2-7; 8 nucleotides match TRBD1. Losses at the gene ends were 4 bases for V and 3 bases for J; bases not matched to a gene: 6. The CDR3 is 14 amino acids. Germline CDR1 reads SGHRS; CDR2 reads YFSETQ. In DNA form, the CDR3 reads TGCGCCAGCAGCGGAGGGACAGGCAACTACGAGCAGTACTTC. Translating it yields CASSGGTGNYEQYF.

CDR3 residues: CASSVPGGIYEQYF. The CDR3 bases are TGTGCCAGCAGTGTGCCAGGGGGCATCTACGAGCAGTACTTC. The chain recombines TRBV6-1 with TRBJ2-7, with 8 bases aligning to TRBD1. V lost 4 bases to trimming and J lost 3 bases; unmatched junction nucleotides: 5. This CDR3 has 14 amino acids. Germline CDR1 and CDR2: MNHNS and SASEGT.

A note on this clone: At one boundary the junction diverges from the germline segment, which might be a read error. V and J are TRBV7-7 and TRBJ2-5, with 9 bases aligning to TRBD1. The CDR3 consists of 15 residues. CDR1 SSHAT and CDR2 FNYEAQ come from the germline V gene (reference sequence). The CDR3 nucleotides are TGTGCTAGCAGCTTAAGTACAGGGGGCAGAGAGACCCAGTACTTC. This sequence encodes CASSLSTGGRETQYF.

In this sample, this clone turned up a few times. J is TRBJ2-2 and V is TRBV7-9; 10 nucleotides line up with TRBD2. With 3 bases clipped from V and 6 bases from J, the junction kept 4 bases outside the gene matches. The CDR3 consists of 15 residues. Germline V CDR1 and CDR2: SEHNR, FQNEAQ (reference sequence). This CDR3 reads CASSFASGSPGELFF. The CDR3 DNA reads TGTGCCAGCAGCTTTGCTAGCGGGAGCCCCGGGGAGCTGTTTTTT.

This clone was detected once. The chain has TRBV28 and TRBJ2-7; 11 bases line up with TRBD2. The ends lost 6 bases at V and 2 bases at J; junction bases unmatched: 6. The CDR3 sequence is 15 residues long. Germline CDR1 and CDR2: MDHEN and SYDVKM. The CDR3 protein is CASSKTSGITYEQYF. In DNA form, the CDR3 reads TGTGCCAGCAGCAAGACTAGCGGGATTACCTACGAGCAGTACTTC. Combining the CDR3 with reference TRBV28 and TRBJ2-7 gives the whole variable domain DVKVTQSSRYLVKRTGEKVFLECVQDMDHENMFWYRQDPGLGLRLIYFSYDVKMKEKGDIPEGYSVSREKKERFSLILESASTNQTSMYLCASSKTSGITYEQYFGPGTRLTVT.

In this sample, this clone turned up once. The rearrangement uses TRBV6-1 and TRBJ2-1, with TRBD2 matching 14 bases. Per the germline V gene, CDR1 is MNHNS and CDR2 is SASEGT. This CDR3 spans 18 amino acids. With V trimmed by 3 bases and J by 1 base, 5 bases remained unmatched. The DNA of the CDR3 is TGTGCCAGCAGTGATGGACTAGCGGGAGGTAGGTCCTACAATGAGCAGTTCTTC. It yields the protein CASSDGLAGGRSYNEQFF.

The chain combines TRBV7-6 with TRBJ2-3, with TRBD2 matching over 15 bases. CDR3 length: 17 residues. Trimming took 4 bases from V and 1 from J; bases not matched to a gene: 3. Germline V gene lookup returns CDR1 SGHVS and CDR2 FNYEAQ. CDR3 nucleotides: TGTGCCAGCAGCTCCGGGACTAGCGGGAGGCGCACAGATACGCAGTATTTT. This sequence encodes CASSSGTSGRRTDTQYF. The full variable domain, its missing parts supplied by reference TRBV7-6 and TRBJ2-3, is GAGVSQSPRYKVTKRGQDVALRCDPISGHVSLYWYRQALGQGPEFLTYFNYEAQQDKSGLPNDRFSAERPEGSISTLTIQRTEQRDSAMYRCASSSGTSGRRTDTQYFGPGTRLTVL.

This chain joins TRBV4-2 and TRBJ1-5; D may be TRBD1 (6 bases). Germline CDR1 is LGHNA and CDR2 is YNFKEQ. The CDR3 length is 13 residues. V was cut by 0 bases and J by 9 bases, with 9 bases left in between. The CDR3 bases are TGTGCCAGCAGCCAAGATCTAGGGGGGCCCCAGCATTTT. This sequence encodes CASSQDLGGPQHF.

This clone was seen a handful of times. This chain's CDR3 is CAISLTSGVDNEQFF. The CDR3, as DNA: TGTGCCATCTCGTTGACTAGCGGAGTCGACAATGAGCAGTTCTTC. The J gene is TRBJ2-1, the V gene TRBV10-3; 9 bases map to TRBD2. The germline V gene has CDR1 ENHRY and CDR2 SYGVKD. The CDR3 sequence is 15 residues long. V was pared by 8 bases and J by 5 bases, with 10 bases of the junction left unmatched.

The chain is built from TRBV7-3 and TRBJ1-1, with D uncertain. Germline V gene data show CDR1 as SGHTA and CDR2 as FQGTGA. V shed 2 bases and J shed 5 bases, with 9 bases lying between them. This CDR3 region has 13 residues. DNA of the CDR3: TGTGCCAGCAGCTTAGCAGACCGGACTGAAGCTTTCTTT. This gives the protein CASSLADRTEAFF.

The chain employs TRBV7-2 and TRBJ2-7, with a possible D match to TRBD1 (5 bases). The CDR3 totals 15 residues. Germline V gene sequence: CDR1 SGHTA, CDR2 FQGNSA. V gave up 3 bases and J gave up 0 bases, with 12 bases separating them. The CDR3 loop reads CASSFRQGVSYEQYF. The DNA of the CDR3 is TGTGCCAGCAGCTTTAGGCAGGGCGTCTCCTACGAGCAGTACTTC.

V gene TRBV29-1 combines with J gene TRBJ2-7; TRBD2 matches at 8 bases. CDR3 length: 12 amino acids. Germline lookup yields CDR1 SQVTM and CDR2 ANQGSEA. The trim removed 6 bases at V and 7 bases at J, leaving 8 bases unmatched. This chain's CDR3 is CSVERAGGEQYF. In DNA form, the CDR3 reads TGCAGCGTAGAGCGGGCGGGGGGTGAGCAGTACTTC.

Here the CDR3 reads CASSTRQGTYNEQFF. The CDR3 coding sequence is TGTGCCAGCAGTACCAGACAGGGGACCTACAATGAGCAGTTCTTC. The chain has TRBV6-5 and TRBJ2-1; 8 bases line up with TRBD1. The CDR3 has 15 amino acids. V gave up 5 bases and J gave up 2 bases; unmatched junction bases: 5. Per the germline V gene, CDR1 is MNHEY and CDR2 is SVGAGI.

The V gene is TRBV28, the J gene TRBJ1-2; TRBD1 matches 10 bases. The CDR3 length is 15 residues. With 0 bases clipped from V and 7 bases from J, the junction kept 5 bases outside the gene matches. Germline V lookup: CDR1 MDHEN, CDR2 SYDVKM. CDR3 amino acids: CASSLWDRGRGGYTF. DNA of the CDR3: TGTGCCAGCAGTTTATGGGACAGGGGGAGAGGTGGCTACACCTTC.

The gene calls are TRBV14 and TRBJ2-3, with D perhaps matching TRBD1 (5 bases). V was cut by 1 base and J by 4 bases, with 12 bases left in between. The germline V gene encodes CDR1 SGHDN and CDR2 FVKESK. The CDR3 is made up of 15 amino acids. Here the CDR3 reads CASSQVQGFADTQYF. CDR3 coding DNA: TGTGCCAGCAGCCAAGTTCAGGGCTTCGCAGATACGCAGTATTTT.